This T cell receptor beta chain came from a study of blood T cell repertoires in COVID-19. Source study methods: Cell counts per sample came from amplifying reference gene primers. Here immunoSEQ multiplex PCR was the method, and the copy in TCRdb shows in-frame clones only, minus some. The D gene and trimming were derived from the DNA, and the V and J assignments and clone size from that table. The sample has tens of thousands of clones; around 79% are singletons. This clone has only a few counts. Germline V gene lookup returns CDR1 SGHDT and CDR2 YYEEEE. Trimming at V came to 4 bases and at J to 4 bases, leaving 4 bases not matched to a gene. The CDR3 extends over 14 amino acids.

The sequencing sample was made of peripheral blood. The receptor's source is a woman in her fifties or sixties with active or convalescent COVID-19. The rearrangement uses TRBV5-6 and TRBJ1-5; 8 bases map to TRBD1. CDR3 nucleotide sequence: TGTGCCAGCAGCCGGGACAGGATAAATCAGCCCCAGCATTTT. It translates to CASSRDRINQPQHF.